These T cell receptor beta chains were read from a single sample in a study of preoperative IRX-2 immunotherapy in early breast cancer. Assay: immunoSEQ multiplex PCR; the TCRdb copy retains only in-frame clones and omits some. This table has about 23,000 clones, 95% appearing once. The specimen was tumor tissue, collected after IRX-2 immunotherapy. These receptors came from a human donor with breast cancer. CDR3s include the opening cysteine and the closing phenylalanine or tryptophan. A D gene is named only where the DNA matches it firmly. A row's size may be missing; if present it is once, few, many or a size class.

size,J,D,V,CDR3,DNA
.,TRBJ1-2,TRBD1,TRBV9,CASSPGQAYGYTF,TGTGCCAGCAGCCCCGGACAGGCCTATGGCTACACCTTC
.,TRBJ1-1,.,TRBV7-3,CASSLEGRNTEAFF,TGTGCCAGCAGCTTAGAGGGACGGAACACTGAAGCTTTCTTT
.,TRBJ2-5,.,TRBV20-1,CSARSRVTQYF,TGCAGTGCTAGAAGTAGAGTGACCCAGTACTTC
.,TRBJ2-7,.,TRBV9,CASSFTGHEQYF,TGTGCCAGCAGCTTCACAGGGCACGAGCAGTACTTC
.,TRBJ1-2,.,TRBV9,CASSANRDYRDAYGYTF,TGTGCCAGCAGCGCAAATCGCGATTACAGGGACGCCTATGGCTACACCTTC
few,TRBJ1-1,.,TRBV5-1,CASTLGTEAFF,TGCGCCAGCACCCTGGGCACTGAAGCTTTCTTT
.,TRBJ2-1,.,TRBV7-3,CASSRDSSYNEQFF,TGTGCCAGCAGCCGGGACTCCTCCTACAATGAGCAGTTCTTC
few,TRBJ2-3,TRBD2,TRBV15,CATSRTSGAYTDTQYF,TGTGCCACCAGCAGGACTAGCGGGGCCTACACAGATACGCAGTATTTT
.,TRBJ2-1,TRBD1,TRBV7-6,CASSLRVGTGNYNEQFF,TGTGCCAGCAGCTTAAGAGTGGGGACAGGGAACTACAATGAGCAGTTCTTC
.,TRBJ2-2,.,TRBV28,CASELNTGELFF,TGTGCCAGTGAGTTAAACACCGGGGAGCTGTTTTTT
.,TRBJ1-5,.,TRBV28,CASSPTSAHQPQHF,TGTGCCAGCAGTCCAACCTCGGCCCATCAGCCCCAGCATTTT
.,TRBJ2-2,.,TRBV18,CASSPRGRGVNTGELFF,TGTGCCAGCTCACCAAGGGGGCGCGGGGTGAACACCGGGGAGCTGTTTTTT
.,TRBJ2-7,TRBD1,TRBV6-1,CASSRTQGASYEQYF,TGTGCCAGCAGTAGGACACAGGGGGCCTCCTACGAGCAGTACTTC
.,TRBJ2-7,.,TRBV20-1,CSAGSYEQYF,TGCAGTGCTGGCTCCTACGAGCAGTACTTC
.,TRBJ2-2,TRBD1,TRBV4-1,CASSQDSGQGFTGELFF,TGCGCCAGCAGCCAAGATTCCGGACAGGGGTTTACCGGGGAGCTGTTTTTT
.,TRBJ1-2,TRBD1,TRBV29-1,CSVQEDRVYGYTF,TGCAGCGTTCAAGAGGACAGGGTTTATGGCTACACCTTC
.,TRBJ1-2,TRBD1,TRBV19,CASTAALTGAYGYTF,TGTGCCAGTACCGCTGCCCTGACAGGGGCCTATGGCTACACCTTC
.,TRBJ1-2,.,TRBV27,CASSLTGINYGYTF,TGTGCCAGCAGTTTAACAGGGATCAACTATGGCTACACCTTC
.,TRBJ2-7,.,TRBV10-3,CAISETHEQYF,TGTGCCATCAGTGAGACCCACGAGCAGTACTTC
.,TRBJ1-1,TRBD1,TRBV7-8,CATRTGTRNTEAFF,TGTGCCACTAGGACAGGGACGAGGAACACTGAAGCTTTCTTT
.,TRBJ2-7,.,TRBV11-2,CASSLTGPAHQQYF,TGTGCCAGCAGCTTGACAGGTCCAGCCCACCAGCAGTACTTC
once,TRBJ2-2,.,TRBV7-9,CASSLSGPPGELFF,TGTGCCAGCAGCTTATCAGGGCCCCCCGGGGAGCTGTTTTTT
.,TRBJ2-5,.,TRBV5-6,CASSERVQETQYF,TGTGCCAGCAGCGAGCGGGTACAAGAGACCCAGTACTTC
.,TRBJ2-1,.,TRBV6-6,CASSFDNYNEQFF,TGTGCCAGCAGTTTCGACAACTACAATGAGCAGTTCTTC
.,TRBJ1-5,.,TRBV7-2,CASSLVQQNQPQHF,TGTGCCAGCAGCTTAGTACAGCAGAATCAGCCCCAGCATTTT
.,TRBJ1-6,.,TRBV11-2,CASSPQNSYNSPLHF,TGTGCCAGCAGCCCCCAAAACAGTTATAATTCACCCCTCCACTTT
.,TRBJ2-3,TRBD2,TRBV7-9,CASSSSGGATDTQYF,TGTGCCAGCAGCAGTAGCGGGGGGGCCACAGATACGCAGTATTTT
.,TRBJ2-7,.,TRBV7-8,CASSLDEGVLGGSYEQYF,TGTGCCAGCAGCTTAGACGAGGGGGTTTTAGGCGGGAGCTACGAGCAGTACTTC
.,TRBJ1-4,.,TRBV5-1,CASSLGQSNEKLFF,TGCGCCAGCAGCTTGGGGCAGTCAAATGAAAAACTGTTTTTT
.,TRBJ1-2,TRBD1,TRBV2,CASSNLKPGQAGGYTF,TGTGCCAGCAGTAATCTAAAGCCGGGACAGGCCGGAGGCTACACCTTC
once,TRBJ1-1,TRBD1,TRBV9,CASSVPAGGGEAFF,TGTGCCAGCAGCGTCCCGGCAGGGGGCGGTGAAGCTTTCTTT
.,TRBJ1-5,.,TRBV5-5,CASSLVGGINQPQHF,TGTGCCAGCAGCTTGGTAGGGGGAATCAATCAGCCCCAGCATTTT
.,TRBJ1-4,.,TRBV2,CASSEIGTLFF,TGTGCCAGCAGTGAAATCGGGACACTGTTTTTT
.,TRBJ1-5,TRBD1,TRBV27,CASSSGQAVRPQHF,TGTGCCAGCAGTTCCGGACAGGCAGTCCGACCCCAGCATTTT
.,TRBJ2-7,TRBD1,TRBV6-1,CASRGTGLSSYEQYF,TGTGCCAGCAGGGGGACAGGGTTAAGCTCCTACGAGCAGTACTTC
.,TRBJ1-2,.,TRBV9,CASSAHSGGYTF,TGTGCCAGCAGCGCTCACAGCGGTGGCTACACCTTC
once,TRBJ1-1,.,TRBV5-1,CASSLMNTEAFF,TGCGCCAGCAGCTTGATGAACACTGAAGCTTTCTTT
.,TRBJ2-3,TRBD1,TRBV18,CASSPQTGSTDTQYF,TGTGCCAGCTCACCACAGACAGGGAGCACAGATACGCAGTATTTT
.,TRBJ2-1,TRBD2,TRBV9,CASSTSGRKNNEQFF,TGTGCCAGCAGCACTAGCGGGAGAAAAAACAATGAGCAGTTCTTC
.,TRBJ2-5,.,TRBV2,CASSTLRRQETQYF,TGTGCCAGCAGTACACTGCGAAGGCAAGAGACCCAGTACTTC
.,TRBJ2-1,.,TRBV18,CASSPGEHNEQFF,TGTGCCAGCTCACCGGGCGAACACAATGAGCAGTTCTTC
.,TRBJ1-3,.,TRBV28,CASSNEGPWSGNTIYF,TGTGCCAGCAGTAATGAGGGACCCTGGTCTGGAAACACCATATATTTT
once,TRBJ2-7,TRBD2,TRBV7-6,CASSLFVAGGSEQYF,TGTGCCAGCAGCTTGTTTGTGGCGGGGGGGTCCGAGCAGTACTTC
.,TRBJ1-2,.,TRBV27,CASSFGPPYGYTF,TGTGCCAGCAGTTTCGGCCCTCCCTATGGCTACACCTTC
.,TRBJ2-7,TRBD1,TRBV2,CATIGDSGTYEQYF,TGTGCCACCATAGGGGACAGCGGAACGTACGAGCAGTACTTC
.,TRBJ2-7,TRBD1,TRBV15,CATSPGGSYEQYF,TGTGCCACCAGCCCAGGGGGCTCCTACGAGCAGTACTTC
.,TRBJ2-2,TRBD1,TRBV7-9,CASRGQSTGELFF,TGTGCCAGCAGGGGACAGTCCACCGGGGAGCTGTTTTTT
.,TRBJ2-3,TRBD2,TRBV5-1,CASSPLAGADTQYF,TGCGCCAGCAGCCCGCTAGCGGGCGCAGATACGCAGTATTTT
.,TRBJ2-2,.,TRBV2,CASSEFVRSTGELFF,TGTGCCAGCAGTGAATTTGTCCGGAGCACCGGGGAGCTGTTTTTT
.,TRBJ2-1,.,TRBV9,CASSVGGPLLKQFF,TGTGCCAGCAGCGTAGGGGGACCTCTCCTCAAGCAGTTCTTC
.,TRBJ2-1,TRBD2,TRBV27,CASRGLAGGNEQFF,TGTGCCAGCAGAGGACTAGCGGGAGGCAATGAGCAGTTCTTC
.,TRBJ1-4,.,TRBV27,CASSPRQVPPNEKLFF,TGTGCCAGCAGTCCTAGACAGGTCCCTCCTAATGAAAAACTGTTTTTT
.,TRBJ2-1,.,TRBV7-2,CASSFNLARGRYNEQFF,TGTGCCAGCAGCTTTAATCTCGCCCGGGGGAGGTACAATGAGCAGTTCTTC
.,TRBJ1-5,.,TRBV10-3,CAISESGGDQPQHF,TGTGCCATCAGTGAGTCGGGGGGCGACCAGCCCCAGCATTTT
once,TRBJ2-1,TRBD1,TRBV5-6,CASSVQGARDEQFF,TGTGCCAGCAGCGTTCAGGGGGCTCGGGATGAGCAGTTCTTC
.,TRBJ1-5,TRBD1,TRBV18,CASSEQGVDQPQHF,TGTGCCAGCTCAGAACAGGGGGTTGATCAGCCCCAGCATTTT
.,TRBJ1-5,.,TRBV6-1,CASSPEGTSNQPQHF,TGTGCCAGCAGTCCAGAGGGGACCTCTAATCAGCCCCAGCATTTT
.,TRBJ1-2,.,TRBV7-2,CASSYAPLGYGYTF,TGTGCCAGCAGCTACGCTCCCCTTGGCTATGGCTACACCTTC
.,TRBJ2-7,TRBD2,TRBV28,CASTYQTSGSVEQYF,TGTGCCAGCACCTATCAGACTAGCGGGTCAGTCGAGCAGTACTTC
once,TRBJ2-7,.,TRBV7-2,CASSPDGRGDEQYF,TGTGCCAGCAGCCCCGACGGGAGAGGTGACGAGCAGTACTTC